The rows below give T cell receptor beta chains drawn from one sample of a study of blood T cell repertoires in COVID-19. Sequencing was performed with immunoSEQ multiplex PCR; in TCRdb, only in-frame clones are kept and a portion is missing. The sample includes some 100,000 clones, just under 90% seen only once; the top ten take less than 1.5%. Sequences were obtained from peripheral blood. Receptors were obtained from a human donor in a cohort sampled during active COVID-19. Each CDR3 is given with its conserved first and last residue. Fields, in order: CDR3 DNA, CDR3 protein, D gene, clone size, V gene, CDR3 length, J gene. A D gene is named only where the DNA matches it firmly. Some rows have no size entry. The others give once, few or many, or a class for an expanded clone.

cdr3_nt: TGCAGCGTTGGGGGGGAGGGCGGCTACACCTTC
cdr3_aa: CSVGGEGGYTF
d_call: -
clone_size: -
v_call: TRBV29-1
cdr3_length: 11
j_call: TRBJ1-2

cdr3_nt: TGTGCCAGCAGTAGGGAGAGGGACTTTGTGAACACTGAAGCTTTCTTT
cdr3_aa: CASSRERDFVNTEAFF
d_call: -
clone_size: -
v_call: TRBV6-2/TRBV6-3
cdr3_length: 16
j_call: TRBJ1-1

cdr3_nt: TGTGCCAGCCGTGGGGGGGGCTCCTACAATGAGCAGTTCTTC
cdr3_aa: CASRGGGSYNEQFF
d_call: TRBD2
clone_size: -
v_call: TRBV2
cdr3_length: 14
j_call: TRBJ2-1

cdr3_nt: TGCGCCAGCAGCTTTAACCGGTATGGCTACACCTTC
cdr3_aa: CASSFNRYGYTF
d_call: -
clone_size: -
v_call: TRBV5-1
cdr3_length: 12
j_call: TRBJ1-2

cdr3_nt: TGTGCCAGCAGCGTAGACAGGTCCGGAGATACGCAGTATTTT
cdr3_aa: CASSVDRSGDTQYF
d_call: -
clone_size: -
v_call: TRBV9
cdr3_length: 14
j_call: TRBJ2-3

cdr3_nt: TGCGCCAGCAGCACCTCACGGGAGACCCAGTACTTC
cdr3_aa: CASSTSRETQYF
d_call: -
clone_size: -
v_call: TRBV4-1
cdr3_length: 12
j_call: TRBJ2-5

cdr3_nt: TGTGCCAGCAGCTTAGAGGGAGGGGATTACAATGAGCAGTTCTTC
cdr3_aa: CASSLEGGDYNEQFF
d_call: TRBD2
clone_size: -
v_call: TRBV7-9
cdr3_length: 15
j_call: TRBJ2-1

cdr3_nt: TGTGCCAGCTCCACGGGGCGGGAGGGGGATCCCTACGAGCAGTACTTC
cdr3_aa: CASSTGREGDPYEQYF
d_call: TRBD2
clone_size: -
v_call: TRBV28
cdr3_length: 16
j_call: TRBJ2-7

cdr3_nt: TGTGCCAGCAGTGCCACAGGGAGAGGCTACACCTTC
cdr3_aa: CASSATGRGYTF
d_call: -
clone_size: -
v_call: TRBV27
cdr3_length: 12
j_call: TRBJ1-2

cdr3_nt: TGTGCCAGCAGTGAAGGCGGGATTAGCACAGATACGCAGTATTTT
cdr3_aa: CASSEGGISTDTQYF
d_call: -
clone_size: -
v_call: TRBV25-1
cdr3_length: 15
j_call: TRBJ2-3

cdr3_nt: TGTGCCAGCAGCGCCACACCGCAGGGAGGGCAGCCCCAGCATTTT
cdr3_aa: CASSATPQGGQPQHF
d_call: -
clone_size: -
v_call: TRBV9
cdr3_length: 15
j_call: TRBJ1-5

cdr3_nt: TGTGCCAGCAGCTCCCGCCGAGGGGGTTACGAGCAGTACTTC
cdr3_aa: CASSSRRGGYEQYF
d_call: -
clone_size: -
v_call: TRBV11-2
cdr3_length: 14
j_call: TRBJ2-7

cdr3_nt: TGTGCCAGCAGCGCTTCTACAGGGTCCTATAATTCACCCCTCCACTTT
cdr3_aa: CASSASTGSYNSPLHF
d_call: -
clone_size: -
v_call: TRBV2
cdr3_length: 16
j_call: TRBJ1-6

cdr3_nt: TGTGCCAGCAGCAAGACCGACGGGGGAGCTAACTATGGCTACACCTTC
cdr3_aa: CASSKTDGGANYGYTF
d_call: -
clone_size: -
v_call: TRBV21-1
cdr3_length: 16
j_call: TRBJ1-2

cdr3_nt: TGCGCCAGCAGCCTTGGACACCCCCCGGGCGAGCAGTACTTC
cdr3_aa: CASSLGHPPGEQYF
d_call: -
clone_size: -
v_call: TRBV5-1
cdr3_length: 14
j_call: TRBJ2-7

cdr3_nt: TGTGCCACCAGCATTACCCTTGGGGGCGGACGAGAGACCCAGTACTTC
cdr3_aa: CATSITLGGGRETQYF
d_call: -
clone_size: -
v_call: TRBV15
cdr3_length: 16
j_call: TRBJ2-5

cdr3_nt: TGTGCCAGCAGTGCGGAAAGGGGAACCACCTATGGCTACACCTTC
cdr3_aa: CASSAERGTTYGYTF
d_call: -
clone_size: once
v_call: TRBV6-4
cdr3_length: 15
j_call: TRBJ1-2

cdr3_nt: TGTGCCAGCAGTGCGATTACAGGGTCCCCTAACAATGAGCAGTTCTTC
cdr3_aa: CASSAITGSPNNEQFF
d_call: -
clone_size: once
v_call: TRBV25-1
cdr3_length: 16
j_call: TRBJ2-1

cdr3_nt: TGTGCCAGCTCACCCGGACAGGGGGCGAACTATGGCTACACCTTC
cdr3_aa: CASSPGQGANYGYTF
d_call: TRBD1
clone_size: -
v_call: TRBV18
cdr3_length: 15
j_call: TRBJ1-2

cdr3_nt: TGTGCCAGCAGTAAGGACAGGCGTGGCTACACCTTC
cdr3_aa: CASSKDRRGYTF
d_call: TRBD1
clone_size: once
v_call: TRBV27
cdr3_length: 12
j_call: TRBJ1-2

cdr3_nt: TGTGCCAGCCGGCGGCAGGGGGGAGAGACCCAGTACTTC
cdr3_aa: CASRRQGGETQYF
d_call: -
clone_size: -
v_call: TRBV7-3
cdr3_length: 13
j_call: TRBJ2-5

cdr3_nt: TGTGCCAGCAGCTCGAGCCCGTGGCAGGGTCGAGAGACCCAGTACTTC
cdr3_aa: CASSSSPWQGRETQYF
d_call: -
clone_size: -
v_call: TRBV7-8
cdr3_length: 16
j_call: TRBJ2-5

cdr3_nt: TGCGCCAGCAGCAACATGAACACTGAAGCTTTCTTT
cdr3_aa: CASSNMNTEAFF
d_call: -
clone_size: -
v_call: TRBV5-1
cdr3_length: 12
j_call: TRBJ1-1

cdr3_nt: TGTGCCAGCTCACCACGGTTCGACACCTCCTACGAGCAGTACTTC
cdr3_aa: CASSPRFDTSYEQYF
d_call: -
clone_size: -
v_call: TRBV18
cdr3_length: 15
j_call: TRBJ2-7

cdr3_nt: TGTGCCATCAGTAAGGACAGGGGGCTAGGTGGCTACACCTTC
cdr3_aa: CAISKDRGLGGYTF
d_call: TRBD1
clone_size: -
v_call: TRBV10-3
cdr3_length: 14
j_call: TRBJ1-2

cdr3_nt: TGTGCCAGTAGACCTACAACCGGGACTAGGGCCTACAATGAGCAGTTCTTC
cdr3_aa: CASRPTTGTRAYNEQFF
d_call: TRBD2
clone_size: -
v_call: TRBV19
cdr3_length: 17
j_call: TRBJ2-1

cdr3_nt: TGTGCCAGCAGCCCGACCCCGGAGACCTACTATGGCTACACCTTC
cdr3_aa: CASSPTPETYYGYTF
d_call: -
clone_size: -
v_call: TRBV9
cdr3_length: 15
j_call: TRBJ1-2

cdr3_nt: TGTGCCAGCAGGACACAGGGGGCGCCGGCTAATTCACCCCTCCACTTT
cdr3_aa: CASRTQGAPANSPLHF
d_call: TRBD1
clone_size: -
v_call: TRBV28
cdr3_length: 16
j_call: TRBJ1-6

cdr3_nt: TGTGCCACCAGTGATTCCCGGACAGGGGACTATGGCTACACCTTC
cdr3_aa: CATSDSRTGDYGYTF
d_call: TRBD1
clone_size: -
v_call: TRBV24-1
cdr3_length: 15
j_call: TRBJ1-2

cdr3_nt: TGTGCCAGCAGCAAGAGAATGCGCAATGAGCAGTTCTTC
cdr3_aa: CASSKRMRNEQFF
d_call: -
clone_size: -
v_call: TRBV5-4
cdr3_length: 13
j_call: TRBJ2-1

cdr3_nt: TGTGCCAGCAGCTCAGTGCCGGGACAGGGGGCAAGAGAGCAGTACTTC
cdr3_aa: CASSSVPGQGAREQYF
d_call: TRBD1
clone_size: -
v_call: TRBV5-6
cdr3_length: 16
j_call: TRBJ2-7

cdr3_nt: TGTGCCAGCATTCCACCTCCGGGACAGGGGTCTGAAGCTTTCTTT
cdr3_aa: CASIPPPGQGSEAFF
d_call: TRBD1
clone_size: -
v_call: TRBV28
cdr3_length: 15
j_call: TRBJ1-1

cdr3_nt: TGTGCCAGCAGTTCTAGGACATCCTTTGGCGGAGAGACCCAGTACTTC
cdr3_aa: CASSSRTSFGGETQYF
d_call: -
clone_size: -
v_call: TRBV6-2/TRBV6-3
cdr3_length: 16
j_call: TRBJ2-5

cdr3_nt: TGTGCCAGCAGCTGGGGACAGGAAGACACTGAAGCTTTCTTT
cdr3_aa: CASSWGQEDTEAFF
d_call: TRBD1
clone_size: -
v_call: TRBV7-8
cdr3_length: 14
j_call: TRBJ1-1

cdr3_nt: TGTGCCAGCAGTTTCCGACAGGGAGATAAGCACACCTTC
cdr3_aa: CASSFRQGDKHTF
d_call: TRBD1
clone_size: -
v_call: TRBV27
cdr3_length: 13
j_call: TRBJ1-2

cdr3_nt: TGTGCCAGCAGCTTGGTGGGACAGGGTGGTGAAGCTTTCTTT
cdr3_aa: CASSLVGQGGEAFF
d_call: TRBD1
clone_size: few
v_call: TRBV5-4
cdr3_length: 14
j_call: TRBJ1-1

cdr3_nt: TGTGCCAGCAGTCGGACTAGCGTGTACGAGCAGTACTTC
cdr3_aa: CASSRTSVYEQYF
d_call: TRBD2
clone_size: few
v_call: TRBV28
cdr3_length: 13
j_call: TRBJ2-7

cdr3_nt: TGTGCCAGCAGTTACTATACAGGGGCCCCGAACACTGAAGCTTTCTTT
cdr3_aa: CASSYYTGAPNTEAFF
d_call: TRBD1
clone_size: -
v_call: TRBV6-5
cdr3_length: 16
j_call: TRBJ1-1

cdr3_nt: TGTGCCAGCAGCCTAGGACAGTTCAATGAGCAGTTCTTC
cdr3_aa: CASSLGQFNEQFF
d_call: -
clone_size: -
v_call: TRBV7-8
cdr3_length: 13
j_call: TRBJ2-1

cdr3_nt: TGTGCCACCATTCCCGACAGGTCCTACGAGCAGTACTTC
cdr3_aa: CATIPDRSYEQYF
d_call: -
clone_size: -
v_call: TRBV24-1
cdr3_length: 13
j_call: TRBJ2-7

cdr3_nt: TGTGCCAGCAGCTTAGTATGGACTAGCGGGAGGGTTGAGCAGTTCTTC
cdr3_aa: CASSLVWTSGRVEQFF
d_call: TRBD2
clone_size: -
v_call: TRBV11-1
cdr3_length: 16
j_call: TRBJ2-1

cdr3_nt: TGTGCCAGCACTAACTGGGGCGCAGGCCAGAACACTGAAGCTTTCTTT
cdr3_aa: CASTNWGAGQNTEAFF
d_call: -
clone_size: -
v_call: TRBV27
cdr3_length: 16
j_call: TRBJ1-1

cdr3_nt: TGTGCCAGCTGGGACAGACAAGAGACCCAGTACTTC
cdr3_aa: CASWDRQETQYF
d_call: TRBD1
clone_size: -
v_call: TRBV6-5
cdr3_length: 12
j_call: TRBJ2-5

cdr3_nt: TGTGCCAGCAGCCAAGGTGAGGGGGCTGGTGAGACCCAGTACTTC
cdr3_aa: CASSQGEGAGETQYF
d_call: TRBD1
clone_size: -
v_call: TRBV4-2
cdr3_length: 15
j_call: TRBJ2-5

cdr3_nt: TGCGCCAGCAGTAGGGGGGGCCCCTATAATTCACCCCTCCACTTT
cdr3_aa: CASSRGGPYNSPLHF
d_call: -
clone_size: -
v_call: TRBV5-1
cdr3_length: 15
j_call: TRBJ1-6

cdr3_nt: TGTGCCAGCAGCGGACTGGGACAGGGGGCAAAACTGTTTTTT
cdr3_aa: CASSGLGQGAKLFF
d_call: TRBD1
clone_size: once
v_call: TRBV9
cdr3_length: 14
j_call: TRBJ1-4

cdr3_nt: TGTGCCAGTAGCCTAACAAGGGACAGGGGGACGAAGCAGTACTTC
cdr3_aa: CASSLTRDRGTKQYF
d_call: TRBD1
clone_size: -
v_call: TRBV19
cdr3_length: 15
j_call: TRBJ2-7

cdr3_nt: TGTGCCAGCAGCTTAGCGCTTAAGGGGCCCCAAGAGACCCAGTACTTC
cdr3_aa: CASSLALKGPQETQYF
d_call: -
clone_size: -
v_call: TRBV7-2
cdr3_length: 16
j_call: TRBJ2-5

cdr3_nt: TGTGCCAGCAGCCCTGGACAGGTAATTACCTACGAGCAGTACTTC
cdr3_aa: CASSPGQVITYEQYF
d_call: TRBD1
clone_size: -
v_call: TRBV28
cdr3_length: 15
j_call: TRBJ2-7

cdr3_nt: TGTGCCAGCAGTGAAGCGGGACAGGGGTCGGCTCAGCCCCAGCATTTT
cdr3_aa: CASSEAGQGSAQPQHF
d_call: TRBD1
clone_size: -
v_call: TRBV6-1
cdr3_length: 16
j_call: TRBJ1-5

cdr3_nt: TGTGCCAGCTCTGGACAGGGCGCGATCAATCAGCCCCAGCATTTT
cdr3_aa: CASSGQGAINQPQHF
d_call: TRBD1
clone_size: -
v_call: TRBV18
cdr3_length: 15
j_call: TRBJ1-5

cdr3_nt: TGTGCCAGCAGTTTCCCGGGACAGGCCCTTTACGAGCAGTACTTC
cdr3_aa: CASSFPGQALYEQYF
d_call: TRBD1
clone_size: -
v_call: TRBV28
cdr3_length: 15
j_call: TRBJ2-7

cdr3_nt: TGCGCCAGCAGCTTGGTGGACAGGGGGTCCCTCGGCTATGGCTACACCTTC
cdr3_aa: CASSLVDRGSLGYGYTF
d_call: TRBD1
clone_size: -
v_call: TRBV5-1
cdr3_length: 17
j_call: TRBJ1-2